This T cell receptor (beta chain) was captured in a study of technical replicates of blood from a handful of donors. The CDR3 is 15 residues long. The germline CDR1 and CDR2 sequences are MDHEN and SYDVKM. The ends were cut back, 5 bases at V and 3 bases at J, with 17 bases in the middle. Profiling relied on immunoSEQ multiplex PCR, and the TCRdb table lists in-frame clones only, not all of them. The sample carries about 100,000 clones, around 95% recorded once. The sequence came from a human donor in good health. Sequencing was carried out using T cells isolated from PBMCs. The gene calls are TRBV28 and TRBJ2-7; D is possibly TRBD1 (6 bases). The CDR3: CASSDRTEINYEQYF. CDR3 in DNA: TGTGCCAGCAGTGACCGGACAGAAATAAACTACGAGCAGTACTTC.